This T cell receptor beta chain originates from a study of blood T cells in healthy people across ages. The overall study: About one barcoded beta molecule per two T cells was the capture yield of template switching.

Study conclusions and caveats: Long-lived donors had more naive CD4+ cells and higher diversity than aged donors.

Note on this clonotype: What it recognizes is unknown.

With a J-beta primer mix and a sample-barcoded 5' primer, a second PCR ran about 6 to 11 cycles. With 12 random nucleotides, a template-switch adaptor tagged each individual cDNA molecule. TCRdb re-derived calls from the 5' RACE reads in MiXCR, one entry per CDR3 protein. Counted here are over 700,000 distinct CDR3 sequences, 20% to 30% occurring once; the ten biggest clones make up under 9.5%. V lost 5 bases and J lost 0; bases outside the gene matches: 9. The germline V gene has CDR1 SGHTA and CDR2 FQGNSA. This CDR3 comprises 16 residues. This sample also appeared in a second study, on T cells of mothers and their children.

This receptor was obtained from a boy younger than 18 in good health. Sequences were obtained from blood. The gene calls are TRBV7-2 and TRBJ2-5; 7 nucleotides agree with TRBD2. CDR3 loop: CASSGVAGEYQETQYF. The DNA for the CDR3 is TGTGCCAGCAGCGGAGTGGCGGGGGAGTACCAAGAGACCCAGTACTTC. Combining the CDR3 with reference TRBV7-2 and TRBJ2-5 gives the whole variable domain GAGVSQSPSNKVTEKGKDVELRCDPISGHTALYWYRQSLGQGLEFLIYFQGNSAPDKSGLPSDRFSAERTGGSVSTLTIQRTQQEDSAVYLCASSGVAGEYQETQYFGPGTRLLVL.